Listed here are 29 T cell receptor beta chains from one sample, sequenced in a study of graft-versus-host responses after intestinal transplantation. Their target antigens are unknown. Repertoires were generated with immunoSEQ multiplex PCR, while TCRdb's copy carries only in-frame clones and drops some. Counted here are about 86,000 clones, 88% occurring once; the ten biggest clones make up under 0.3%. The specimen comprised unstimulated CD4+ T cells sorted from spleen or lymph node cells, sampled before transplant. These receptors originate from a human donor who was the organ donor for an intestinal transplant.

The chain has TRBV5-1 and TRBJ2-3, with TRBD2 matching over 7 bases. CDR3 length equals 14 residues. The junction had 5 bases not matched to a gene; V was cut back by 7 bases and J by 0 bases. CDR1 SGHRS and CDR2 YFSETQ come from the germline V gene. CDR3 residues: CASQAGTSTDTQYF. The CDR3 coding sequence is TGCGCCAGCCAAGCGGGGACTAGCACAGATACGCAGTATTTT.

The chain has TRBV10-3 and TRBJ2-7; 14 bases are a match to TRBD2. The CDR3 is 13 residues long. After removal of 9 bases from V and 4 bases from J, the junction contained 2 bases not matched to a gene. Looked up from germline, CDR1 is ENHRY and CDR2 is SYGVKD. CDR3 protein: CAIGTSGGYEQYF. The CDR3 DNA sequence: TGTGCCATTGGGACTAGCGGGGGTTACGAGCAGTACTTC.

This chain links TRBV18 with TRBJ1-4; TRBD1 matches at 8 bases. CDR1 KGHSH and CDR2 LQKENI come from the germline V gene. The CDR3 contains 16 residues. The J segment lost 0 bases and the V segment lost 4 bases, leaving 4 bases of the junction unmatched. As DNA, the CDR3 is TGTGCCAGCTCACGGGACAGGAGCGCAACTAATGAAAAACTGTTTTTT. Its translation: CASSRDRSATNEKLFF. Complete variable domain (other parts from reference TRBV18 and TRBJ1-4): NAGVMQNPRHLVRRRGQEARLRCSPMKGHSHVYWYRQLPEEGLKFMVYLQKENIIDESGMPKERFSAEFPKEGPSILRIQQVVRGDSAAYFCASSRDRSATNEKLFFGSGTQLSVL.

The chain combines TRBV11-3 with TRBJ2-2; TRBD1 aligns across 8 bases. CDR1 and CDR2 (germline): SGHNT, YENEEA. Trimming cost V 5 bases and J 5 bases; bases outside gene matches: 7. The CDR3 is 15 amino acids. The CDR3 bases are TGTGCCAGCAGCCCCGGACAGGGCTTAACCGGGGAGCTGTTTTTT. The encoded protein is CASSPGQGLTGELFF.

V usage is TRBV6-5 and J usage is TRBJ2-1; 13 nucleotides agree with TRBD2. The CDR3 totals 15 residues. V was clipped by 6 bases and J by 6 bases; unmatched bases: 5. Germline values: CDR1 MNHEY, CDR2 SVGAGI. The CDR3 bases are TGTGCCAGCAGGATCCGGACTAGCGGGAGCAATGAGCAGTTCTTC. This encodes CASRIRTSGSNEQFF.

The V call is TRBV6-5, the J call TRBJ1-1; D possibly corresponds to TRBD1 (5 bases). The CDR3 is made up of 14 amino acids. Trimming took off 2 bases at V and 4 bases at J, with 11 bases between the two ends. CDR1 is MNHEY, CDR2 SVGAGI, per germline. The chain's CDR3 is CASSYVGEGTEAFF. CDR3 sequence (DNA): TGTGCCAGCAGTTACGTAGGGGAGGGCACTGAAGCTTTCTTT.

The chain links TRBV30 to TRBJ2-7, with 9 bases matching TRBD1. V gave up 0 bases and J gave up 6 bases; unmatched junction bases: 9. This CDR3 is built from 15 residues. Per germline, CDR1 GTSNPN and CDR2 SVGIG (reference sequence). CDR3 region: CAWSVRGTGRREQYF. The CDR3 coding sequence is TGTGCCTGGAGTGTACGAGGGACAGGGCGTCGCGAGCAGTACTTC.

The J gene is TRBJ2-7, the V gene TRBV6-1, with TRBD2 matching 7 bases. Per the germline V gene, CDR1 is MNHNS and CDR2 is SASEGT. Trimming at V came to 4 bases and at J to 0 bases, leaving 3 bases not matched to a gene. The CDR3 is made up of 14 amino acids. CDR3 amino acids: CASSVAGDSYEQYF. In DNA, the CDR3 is TGTGCCAGCAGTGTTGCGGGAGACTCCTACGAGCAGTACTTC.

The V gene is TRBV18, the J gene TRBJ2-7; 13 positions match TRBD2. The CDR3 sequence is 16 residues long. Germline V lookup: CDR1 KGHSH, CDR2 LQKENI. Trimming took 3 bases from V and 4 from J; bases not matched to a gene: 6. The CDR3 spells CASSPWTSGSSYEQYF. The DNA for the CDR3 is TGTGCCAGCTCACCCTGGACTAGCGGGAGTAGTTACGAGCAGTACTTC.

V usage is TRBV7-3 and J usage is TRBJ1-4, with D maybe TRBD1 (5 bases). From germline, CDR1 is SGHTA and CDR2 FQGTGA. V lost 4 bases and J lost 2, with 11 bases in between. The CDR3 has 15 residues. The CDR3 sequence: CASSSQGLTNEKLFF. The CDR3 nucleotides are TGTGCCAGCAGCTCCCAGGGATTGACTAATGAAAAACTGTTTTTT.

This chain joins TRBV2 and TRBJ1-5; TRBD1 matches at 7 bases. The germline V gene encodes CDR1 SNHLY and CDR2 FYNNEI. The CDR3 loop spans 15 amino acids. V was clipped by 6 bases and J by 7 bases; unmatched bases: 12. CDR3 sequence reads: CASSERGGRGQPQHF. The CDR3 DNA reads TGTGCCAGCAGCGAGAGAGGGGGCCGGGGGCAGCCCCAGCATTTT.

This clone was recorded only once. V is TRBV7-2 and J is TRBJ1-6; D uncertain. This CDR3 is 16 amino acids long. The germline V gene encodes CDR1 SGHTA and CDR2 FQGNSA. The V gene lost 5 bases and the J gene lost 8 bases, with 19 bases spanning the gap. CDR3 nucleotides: TGTGCCAGCAGCCCAGGTATCGCACCCGGTTATTCACCCCTCCACTTT. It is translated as CASSPGIAPGYSPLHF.

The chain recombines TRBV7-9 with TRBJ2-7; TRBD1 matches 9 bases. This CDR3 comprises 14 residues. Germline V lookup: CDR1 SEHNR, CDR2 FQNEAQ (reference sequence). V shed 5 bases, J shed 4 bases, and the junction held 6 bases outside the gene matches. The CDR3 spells CASSPQGAGYEQYF. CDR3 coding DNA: TGTGCCAGCAGCCCACAGGGGGCGGGATACGAGCAGTACTTC.

The CDR3 protein is CASSLETSFNEQFF. The CDR3 DNA follows: TGTGCCAGCAGCTTAGAGACTAGCTTCAATGAGCAGTTCTTC. The chain links TRBV11-2 to TRBJ2-1, with 7 bases that match TRBD2. The CDR3 sequence is 14 residues long. V shed 0 bases and J 6 bases; nucleotides not matched to a gene: 2. Germline CDR1 is SGHAT and CDR2 is FQNNGV.

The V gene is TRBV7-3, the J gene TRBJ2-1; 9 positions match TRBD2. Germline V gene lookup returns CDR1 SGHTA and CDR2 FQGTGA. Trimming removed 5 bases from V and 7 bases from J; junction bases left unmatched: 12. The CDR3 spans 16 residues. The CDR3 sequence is CASSPSTSGDENEQFF. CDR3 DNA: TGTGCCAGCAGCCCGTCGACTAGCGGAGACGAGAATGAGCAGTTCTTC.

CDR3 in amino acids: CASSPRQNTDTQYF. CDR3 coding DNA: TGTGCCAGCTCACCACGGCAAAACACAGATACGCAGTATTTT. The V and J genes are TRBV18 and TRBJ2-3; no definite D call. Trimming removed 1 base from V and 2 bases from J, with 7 bases in between. Germline V gene sequence: CDR1 KGHSH, CDR2 LQKENI. The CDR3 is made up of 14 amino acids. Looking up the rest from reference TRBV18 and TRBJ2-3 gives the full variable domain: NAGVMQNPRHLVRRRGQEARLRCSPMKGHSHVYWYRQLPEEGLKFMVYLQKENIIDESGMPKERFSAEFPKEGPSILRIQQVVRGDSAAYFCASSPRQNTDTQYFGPGTRLTVL.

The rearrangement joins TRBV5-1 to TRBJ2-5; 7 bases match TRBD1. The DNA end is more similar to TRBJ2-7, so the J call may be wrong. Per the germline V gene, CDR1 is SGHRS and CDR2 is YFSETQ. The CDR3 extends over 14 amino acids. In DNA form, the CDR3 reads TGCGCCAGCACCCGGGACAGTTCCTCCTACGAGCAGTACTTC. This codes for CASTRDSSSYEQYF.

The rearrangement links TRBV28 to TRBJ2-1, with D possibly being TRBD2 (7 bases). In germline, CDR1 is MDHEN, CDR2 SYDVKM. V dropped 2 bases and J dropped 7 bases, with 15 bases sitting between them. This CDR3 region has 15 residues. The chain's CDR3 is CASSLVGGPGNEQFF. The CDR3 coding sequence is TGTGCCAGCAGTTTAGTCGGGGGGCCGGGGAATGAGCAGTTCTTC. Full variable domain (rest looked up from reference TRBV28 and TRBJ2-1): DVKVTQSSRYLVKRTGEKVFLECVQDMDHENMFWYRQDPGLGLRLIYFSYDVKMKEKGDIPEGYSVSREKKERFSLILESASTNQTSMYLCASSLVGGPGNEQFFGPGTRLTVL.

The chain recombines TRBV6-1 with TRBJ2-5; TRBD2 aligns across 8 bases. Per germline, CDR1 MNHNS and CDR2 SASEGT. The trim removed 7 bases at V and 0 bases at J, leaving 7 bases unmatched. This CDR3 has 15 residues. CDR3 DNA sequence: TGTGCCAGCATGAAGCGGGGGAGGAACCAAGAGACCCAGTACTTC. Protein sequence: CASMKRGRNQETQYF.

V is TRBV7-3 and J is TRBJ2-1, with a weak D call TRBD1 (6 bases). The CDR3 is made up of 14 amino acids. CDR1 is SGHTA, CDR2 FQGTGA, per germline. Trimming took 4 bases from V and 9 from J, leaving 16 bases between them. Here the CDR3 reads CASSSRGWYGEQFF. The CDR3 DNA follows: TGTGCCAGCAGCTCCAGGGGTTGGTATGGTGAGCAGTTCTTC.

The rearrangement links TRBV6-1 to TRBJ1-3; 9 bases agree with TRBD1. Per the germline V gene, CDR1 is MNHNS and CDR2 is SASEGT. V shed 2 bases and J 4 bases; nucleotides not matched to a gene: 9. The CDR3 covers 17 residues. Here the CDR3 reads CASSELKPGQGGNTIYF. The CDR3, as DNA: TGTGCCAGCAGTGAATTAAAACCGGGACAGGGAGGAAACACCATATATTTT.

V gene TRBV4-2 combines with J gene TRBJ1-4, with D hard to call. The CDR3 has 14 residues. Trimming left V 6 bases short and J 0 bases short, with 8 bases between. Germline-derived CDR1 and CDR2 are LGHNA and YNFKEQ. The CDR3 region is CASRPSSTNEKLFF. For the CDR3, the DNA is TGTGCCAGCAGACCGAGTTCAACTAATGAAAAACTGTTTTTT.

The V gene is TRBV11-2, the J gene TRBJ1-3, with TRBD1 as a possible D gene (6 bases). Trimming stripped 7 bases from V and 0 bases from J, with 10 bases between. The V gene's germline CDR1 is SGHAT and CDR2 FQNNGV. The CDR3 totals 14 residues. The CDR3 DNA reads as TGTGCCAGCACCGACAGGAGCTCTGGAAACACCATATATTTT. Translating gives CASTDRSSGNTIYF.

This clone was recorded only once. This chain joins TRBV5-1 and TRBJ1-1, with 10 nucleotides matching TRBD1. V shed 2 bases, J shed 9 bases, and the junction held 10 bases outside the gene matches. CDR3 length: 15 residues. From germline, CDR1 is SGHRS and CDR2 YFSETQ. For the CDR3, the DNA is TGCGCCAGCAGCTTTTCCGGGACAGGGGAGGGGAAAGCTTTCTTT. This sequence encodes CASSFSGTGEGKAFF. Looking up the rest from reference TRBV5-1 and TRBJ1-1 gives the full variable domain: KAGVTQTPRYLIKTRGQQVTLSCSPISGHRSVSWYQQTPGQGLQFLFEYFSETQRNKGNFPGRFSGRQFSNSRSEMNVSTLELGDSALYLCASSFSGTGEGKAFFGQGTRLTVV.

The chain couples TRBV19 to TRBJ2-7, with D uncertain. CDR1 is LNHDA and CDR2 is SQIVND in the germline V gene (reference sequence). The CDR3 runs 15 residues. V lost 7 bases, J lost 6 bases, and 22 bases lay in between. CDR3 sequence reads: CASKGGPDALSEQYF. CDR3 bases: TGTGCCAGTAAAGGTGGGCCAGATGCCCTGAGCGAGCAGTACTTC.

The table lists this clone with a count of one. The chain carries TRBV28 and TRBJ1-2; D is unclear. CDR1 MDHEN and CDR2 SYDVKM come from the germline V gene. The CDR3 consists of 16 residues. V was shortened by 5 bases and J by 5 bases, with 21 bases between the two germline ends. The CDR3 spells CASSPTLGVSSYGYTF. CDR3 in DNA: TGTGCCAGCAGTCCCACTCTCGGGGTCTCCTCTTATGGCTACACCTTC.

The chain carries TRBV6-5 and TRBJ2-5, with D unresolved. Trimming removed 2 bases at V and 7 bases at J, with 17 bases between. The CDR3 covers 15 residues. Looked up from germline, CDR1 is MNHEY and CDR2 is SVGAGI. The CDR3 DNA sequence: TGTGCCAGCAGTTACACTTTGGAAGGAGTGGGGACCCAGTACTTC. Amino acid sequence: CASSYTLEGVGTQYF.

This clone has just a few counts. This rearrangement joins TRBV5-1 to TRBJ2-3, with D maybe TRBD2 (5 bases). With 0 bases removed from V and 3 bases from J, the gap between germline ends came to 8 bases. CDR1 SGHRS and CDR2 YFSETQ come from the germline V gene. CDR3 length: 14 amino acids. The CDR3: CASSLGRRTDTQYF. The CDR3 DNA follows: TGCGCCAGCAGCTTGGGGAGGAGGACAGATACGCAGTATTTT.

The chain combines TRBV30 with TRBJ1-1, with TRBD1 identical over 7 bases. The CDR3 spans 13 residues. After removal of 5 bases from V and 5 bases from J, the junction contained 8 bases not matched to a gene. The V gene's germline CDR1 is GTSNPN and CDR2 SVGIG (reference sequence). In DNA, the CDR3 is TGTGCCTGGGGAAGGACAGGCGGAACTGAAGCTTTCTTT. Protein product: CAWGRTGGTEAFF.